This entry lists 8 T cell receptor beta chains sequenced from one sample in a study of Graves' ophthalmopathy and Graves' hyperthyroidism. For repertoire sequencing, the TCR beta CDR3 regions were amplified from RNA transcripts. An opening RT-PCR round employed HTBI primers and preceded a second-round multiplex PCR. TCRdb re-derived calls from the multiplex PCR reads in MiXCR, one entry per CDR3 protein. Seen here are about 220,000 distinct CDR3 sequences, roughly 21% observed once, and the top ten hold about 40%. The specimen sequenced was peripheral blood. These TCRs come from a woman in her forties or fifties with Graves' ophthalmopathy.

With regard to this clonotype: Sequence at one end of the junction differs from germline and may be a read error. The chain joins TRBV27 to TRBJ1-2; no clear D gene. The CDR3 is made up of 14 amino acids. Germline V lookup: CDR1 MNHEY, CDR2 SMNVEV (reference sequence). CDR3 nucleotide sequence: TGTGCCAGCAGTCCCCTCCCGCCAAACTATGGCTACATCTTC. Protein product: CASSPLPPNYGYIF.

The chain joins TRBV12-3 or TRBV12-4 to TRBJ1-1; TRBD1 matches at 7 bases. This CDR3 region has 14 residues. J gave up 1 base and V 6 bases, and 5 bases lay outside the gene matches. CDR3 nucleotides: TGTGCCAGCAGACTAGGACAGGCGAACACTGAAGCTTTCTTT. This sequence encodes CASRLGQANTEAFF.

This clonotype was picked up many times. The chain joins TRBV28 to TRBJ2-6, with D possibly being TRBD1 or TRBD2 (6 bases each). The CDR3 consists of 15 residues. Per the germline V gene, CDR1 is MDHEN and CDR2 is SYDVKM. With 6 bases removed from V and 2 bases from J, the gap between germline ends came to 11 bases. This chain's CDR3 is CASSARGAGANVLTF. CDR3 sequence (DNA): TGTGCCAGCAGCGCAAGGGGGGCTGGGGCCAACGTCCTGACTTTC.

The chain recombines TRBV12-3 or TRBV12-4 with TRBJ1-2, with D perhaps TRBD1 (6 bases). V lost 3 bases to trimming and J lost 6 bases, with 14 bases between them. The CDR3 sequence is 14 residues long. The CDR3 nucleotides are TGTGCCAGCAGTTTGGCCAGGGGATGGGATGGCTACACCTTC. Amino acids: CASSLARGWDGYTF.

This clonotype was recorded at least ten times. CDR3 protein: CASSDQFASFTLHF. Written as DNA, the CDR3 is TGTGCCAGCAGTGACCAATTCGCTTCGTTCACCCTCCACTTT. The chain links TRBV6-1 to TRBJ1-6; no firm D call. CDR1 is MNHNS and CDR2 is SASEGT in the germline V gene. V was pared by 3 bases and J by 14 bases, with 17 bases between. The CDR3 sequence is 14 residues long.

This chain links TRBV5-1 with TRBJ1-6, with TRBD1 as a possible D gene (6 bases). CDR3 length: 17 amino acids. CDR1 and CDR2 from the germline V gene are SGHRS and YFSETQ. V was trimmed by 4 bases and J by 0 bases, leaving 14 bases between them. The CDR3 loop reads CASSNTGLSSYNSPLHF. CDR3 DNA sequence: TGCGCCAGCAGCAACACAGGGCTCAGCTCCTATAATTCACCCCTCCACTTT.

Many counts were recorded for this clonotype. This chain uses TRBV20-1 with TRBJ1-2; 7 nucleotides agree with TRBD1. Germline loops: CDR1 DFQATT, CDR2 SNEGSKA (reference sequence). The CDR3 runs 14 residues. The trim removed 0 bases at V and 4 bases at J, leaving 5 bases unmatched. Here the CDR3 reads CSARDLRGLYGYTF. CDR3 DNA sequence: TGCAGTGCTAGAGATCTAAGGGGGCTCTATGGCTACACCTTC.

This clonotype was detected a few times. The rearrangement joins TRBV6-1 to TRBJ2-7, with D perhaps matching TRBD1 (7 bases). Germline CDR1 and CDR2: MNHNS and SASEGT. The CDR3 sequence is 14 residues long. V was cut by 7 bases and J by 4 bases, with 17 bases left in between. The CDR3 reads CASTLRGAGYEQYF. CDR3 bases: TGTGCCAGCACCCTCAGGGGGGCTGGGTACGAGCAGTACTTC.